The rows below give T cell receptor beta chains drawn from one sample of a study of shared clonotypes between healthy human individuals. The assay was immunoSEQ multiplex PCR, and TCRdb's table has in-frame clones only and misses some. The repertoire holds about 530,000 clones, nearly 80% seen once, with approximately 12% in the top ten. Sequenced material: PBMCs. The source is a woman in her thirties or forties in good health. Some clones in this sample may be carry-over from other donors' samples. Each CDR3 is given with its conserved first and last residue. A D gene is named only where the DNA matches it firmly. Size values are once, few and many counts, or a class for expanded clones, and some rows have none.

V gene	D gene	CDR3 length	J gene	clone size	CDR3 protein	CDR3 DNA
TRBV7-2	-	11	TRBJ2-1	-	CASSLKNEQFF	TGTGCCAGCAGCTTAAAGAATGAGCAGTTCTTC
TRBV6-5	-	13	TRBJ2-7	once	CASSYRRGYEQYF	TGTGCCAGCAGTTACCGCCGAGGGTACGAGCAGTACTTC
TRBV5-4	TRBD2	18	TRBJ2-6	-	CASSGGTSGSSGANVLTF	TGTGCCAGCAGCGGAGGGACTAGCGGGAGCTCTGGGGCCAACGTCCTGACTTTC
TRBV7-8	-	17	TRBJ2-7	-	CASSLGGLGSWASEQYF	TGTGCCAGCAGCTTAGGGGGGTTGGGAAGTTGGGCCTCCGAGCAGTACTTC
TRBV2	-	13	TRBJ2-1	-	CASSVIRDNEQFF	TGTGCCAGCAGTGTAATCAGGGACAATGAGCAGTTCTTC
TRBV15	-	15	TRBJ1-1	-	CATSRDGWSGTEAFF	TGTGCCACCAGCAGAGACGGGTGGTCCGGCACTGAAGCTTTCTTT
TRBV25-1	TRBD1	14	TRBJ1-1	many	CASIKQGAQTEAFF	TGTGCCAGCATTAAACAGGGGGCGCAAACTGAAGCTTTCTTT
TRBV7-2	TRBD1	17	TRBJ2-7	-	CASSLGAPGQGAYEQYF	TGTGCCAGCAGCTTAGGGGCTCCGGGACAGGGGGCCTACGAGCAGTACTTC
TRBV11-3	-	14	TRBJ2-1	-	CASSLSSVYNEQFF	TGTGCCAGCAGCTTAAGTAGCGTGTACAATGAGCAGTTCTTC
TRBV7-3	-	14	TRBJ2-2	-	CASSLTRNTGELFF	TGTGCCAGCAGCTTAACCCGGAACACCGGGGAGCTGTTTTTT
TRBV5-1	-	14	TRBJ2-7	many	CASRRSGSTDEQYF	TGCGCCAGCAGACGGTCGGGAAGTACCGACGAGCAGTACTTC
TRBV11-1	-	14	TRBJ2-7	-	CASSTETETYEQYF	TGTGCCAGCAGCACCGAGACCGAGACCTACGAGCAGTACTTC
TRBV11-2	-	11	TRBJ2-1	-	CASSLLAEQFF	TGTGCCAGCAGCTTATTAGCTGAGCAGTTCTTC
TRBV29-1	TRBD2	15	TRBJ2-3	few	CSVAITLAGGDTQYF	TGCAGCGTTGCCATTACACTAGCGGGAGGAGATACGCAGTATTTT
TRBV6-5	-	13	TRBJ2-7	few	CASSSGPWDEQYF	TGTGCCAGCAGTTCAGGGCCTTGGGACGAGCAGTACTTC
TRBV27	-	15	TRBJ2-3	-	CASSLFGGGGYTQYF	TGTGCCAGCAGTTTATTTGGCGGTGGGGGATATACGCAGTATTTT
TRBV19	TRBD2	16	TRBJ2-1	many	CASDEGGGRFYNEQFF	TGTGCCAGCGATGAGGGAGGCGGGAGGTTCTACAATGAGCAGTTCTTC
TRBV7-2	TRBD2	16	TRBJ2-3	-	CASSYYRGRSTDTQYF	TGTGCCAGCAGCTATTACCGCGGGAGGAGCACAGATACGCAGTATTTT
TRBV13	TRBD1	16	TRBJ2-1	few	CASTLGGRGLHNEQFF	TGTGCCAGCACCCTTGGGGGCAGGGGGCTGCACAATGAGCAGTTCTTC
TRBV5-4	TRBD1	15	TRBJ2-3	-	CASRRDRGRTDTQYF	TGTGCCAGCAGACGAGACAGGGGGCGCACAGATACGCAGTATTTT
TRBV5-1	-	15	TRBJ2-3	-	CASSPGGTPGATQYF	TGCGCCAGCAGCCCGGGGGGCACCCCGGGTGCTACGCAGTATTTT
TRBV5-1	-	16	TRBJ2-3	-	CASSLEGRANLDTQYF	TGCGCCAGCAGCTTGGAGGGTCGGGCGAACCTCGATACGCAGTATTTT
TRBV19	-	13	TRBJ1-2	few	CASSADTLGGYTF	TGTGCCAGTAGTGCCGACACTCTAGGTGGCTACACCTTC
TRBV21-1	-	19	TRBJ2-2	many	CASSKPGGEGRANTGELFF	TGTGCCAGCAGCAAACCTGGCGGGGAGGGCCGCGCGAACACCGGGGAGCTGTTTTTT
TRBV6-5	-	13	TRBJ2-2	-	CASSNGPAGELFF	TGTGCCAGCTCAAATGGACCGGCCGGGGAGCTGTTTTTT
TRBV11-2	-	13	TRBJ2-1	-	CASSLGIYNEQFF	TGTGCCAGCAGCTTAGGAATTTACAATGAGCAGTTCTTC
TRBV19	-	14	TRBJ1-1	-	CASSIRPTGPEAFF	TGTGCCAGTAGTATTAGACCCACAGGACCAGAAGCTTTCTTT
TRBV6-1	TRBD1	17	TRBJ1-5	-	CASSGRRDRDSNQPQHF	TGTGCCAGCAGTGGCCGCCGGGACAGAGATTCCAATCAGCCCCAGCATTTT
TRBV27	-	15	TRBJ1-4	once	CASSLWGGLDEKLFF	TGTGCCAGCAGTTTGTGGGGGGGGTTGGATGAAAAACTGTTTTTT
TRBV28	-	11	TRBJ1-1	-	CASKRTVEAFF	TGTGCCAGCAAGAGGACAGTAGAAGCTTTCTTT
TRBV5-4	-	13	TRBJ2-1	-	CASSLVASNEQFF	TGTGCCAGCAGCTTAGTAGCCTCCAATGAGCAGTTCTTC
TRBV19	TRBD1	14	TRBJ1-5	-	CASKDRGDNQPQHF	TGTGCCAGCAAGGACAGGGGAGACAATCAGCCCCAGCATTTT
TRBV6-5	TRBD1	13	TRBJ2-5	-	CASRTGGRETQYF	TGTGCCAGCAGAACAGGGGGCCGAGAGACCCAGTACTTC
TRBV4-2	TRBD2	15	TRBJ2-3	once	CASSRRGEGTDTQYF	TGTGCCAGCAGCCGTCGTGGGGAGGGGACAGATACGCAGTATTTT
TRBV7-9	TRBD1	15	TRBJ1-3	few	CASSRTDRGRNTIYF	TGTGCCAGCAGCCGGACCGACAGGGGCAGGAACACCATATATTTT
TRBV29-1	TRBD2	13	TRBJ2-7	-	CSVEALAGYEQYF	TGCAGCGTTGAAGCACTAGCGGGCTACGAGCAGTACTTC
TRBV19	TRBD2	17	TRBJ2-5	-	CASSSRTSGRAEETQYF	TGTGCCAGTAGTTCGAGGACTAGCGGGAGGGCCGAGGAGACCCAGTACTTC
TRBV19	-	15	TRBJ2-2	once	CASSIRQTNTGELFF	TGTGCCAGTAGTATCCGGCAGACCAACACCGGGGAGCTGTTTTTT
TRBV30	TRBD1	15	TRBJ1-2	-	CAWNTGPGQKSGYTF	TGTGCCTGGAATACAGGACCGGGACAGAAGTCTGGCTACACCTTC
TRBV5-1	-	15	TRBJ2-2	-	CASSLDGSLTGELFF	TGCGCCAGCAGCTTGGACGGGAGCTTGACCGGGGAGCTGTTTTTT
TRBV5-8	TRBD2	16	TRBJ2-3	-	CASSVRLAGPGDTQYF	TGTGCCAGCAGCGTTAGACTAGCGGGACCGGGAGATACGCAGTATTTT
TRBV4-2	-	14	TRBJ1-1	-	CASSQDFQQAEAFF	TGTGCCAGCAGCCAAGATTTTCAACAGGCTGAAGCTTTCTTT
TRBV28	-	12	TRBJ2-7	-	CASSFSSYEQYF	TGTGCCAGCAGTTTCAGCTCCTACGAGCAGTACTTC
TRBV29-1	-	13	TRBJ2-3	few	CSITLQSTDTQYF	TGCAGCATCACCCTGCAGAGTACAGATACGCAGTATTTT
TRBV5-1	TRBD2	16	TRBJ2-5	-	CASSLVAGGGQETQYF	TGCGCCAGCAGCTTGGTCGCGGGAGGGGGGCAAGAGACCCAGTACTTC
TRBV4-2	TRBD2	15	TRBJ2-1	-	CASSPRLAGVFEQFF	TGTGCCAGCAGCCCTCGACTAGCGGGAGTTTTTGAGCAGTTCTTC
TRBV10-3	TRBD2	15	TRBJ2-5	-	CAISEALAGVETQYF	TGTGCCATCAGTGAGGCCCTAGCGGGAGTCGAGACCCAGTACTTC
TRBV15	TRBD2	17	TRBJ2-5	-	CATSRGSGRASGETQYF	TGTGCCACCAGCAGAGGTAGCGGGAGGGCTTCGGGGGAGACCCAGTACTTC
TRBV30	TRBD1	17	TRBJ2-6	-	CAWSGWGQTSGANVLTF	TGTGCCTGGAGTGGTTGGGGACAGACTTCTGGGGCCAACGTCCTGACTTTC
TRBV29-1	-	15	TRBJ2-7	-	CSVEGAGLGSYEQYF	TGCAGCGTTGAGGGGGCGGGTTTGGGCTCCTACGAGCAGTACTTC
TRBV6-5	TRBD1	15	TRBJ1-5	-	CASSYSAGGYQPQHF	TGTGCCAGCAGTTACTCGGCAGGGGGTTATCAGCCCCAGCATTTT
TRBV5-1	-	17	TRBJ2-3	-	CASSRPVSGFPTDTQYF	TGCGCCAGCAGCCGGCCCGTTAGCGGATTCCCAACAGATACGCAGTATTTT
TRBV5-1	-	16	TRBJ1-1	-	CASSMQGSQGYTEAFF	TGCGCCAGCAGCATGCAAGGATCTCAGGGTTACACTGAAGCTTTCTTT
TRBV28	-	15	TRBJ2-2	-	CATGGGTTNTGELFF	TGTGCCACCGGAGGGGGGACAACGAACACCGGGGAGCTGTTTTTT
TRBV19	-	15	TRBJ2-3	-	CASSIEPQGGDTQYF	TGTGCCAGTAGTATAGAGCCACAGGGGGGGGATACGCAGTATTTT